Listed below are T cell receptor beta chains from one sample, sequenced in a study of radiation and T cells in renal cell carcinoma. The method was immunoSEQ multiplex PCR; TCRdb's version includes in-frame clones alone and lacks a portion of them. The profile shows 140,000 to 150,000 clones, 86% of them singletons. The input for sequencing was blood, taken from a patient whose treatment included radiotherapy and nephrectomy. The source is a woman aged 50 to 60 with renal cell carcinoma. Each CDR3 is given with its conserved first and last residue. D genes are given only for firm matches. Clone size is given for some rows only: seen once, a few or many times, or a class if the clone is expanded.

D gene	clone size	J gene	V gene	CDR3 DNA	CDR3 protein
-	-	TRBJ1-1	TRBV6-1	TGTGCCAGCGGGACACCTGCTGAAGCTTTCTTT	CASGTPAEAFF
-	-	TRBJ1-6	TRBV30	TGTGCCTGGAGTGTTCGGATTACCTATAATTCACCCCTCCACTTT	CAWSVRITYNSPLHF
-	-	TRBJ2-7	TRBV19	TGTGCCAGTAGTACCCGGACGGACCGGGGCCTCTACGAGCAGTACTTC	CASSTRTDRGLYEQYF
-	-	TRBJ1-2	TRBV5-4	TGTGCCAGCAGCCCCGAAGGGTTGGACACCTTC	CASSPEGLDTF
TRBD2	once	TRBJ2-1	TRBV5-1	TGCGCCAGCAGCTTGGGGGCGGGAGAGGGCAATGAGCAGTTCTTC	CASSLGAGEGNEQFF
-	-	TRBJ1-3	TRBV19	TGTGCCAGTAGTCCTGGCCCGGGCCCCGGAAACACCATATATTTT	CASSPGPGPGNTIYF
-	-	TRBJ2-3	TRBV5-1	TGCGCCAGCAGCTTGGCAGAGAACACAGATACGCAGTATTTT	CASSLAENTDTQYF
-	-	TRBJ2-4	TRBV10-3	TGTGCCATCAGTGCAGGGGTGGGACTAGCCAAAAACATTCAGTACTTC	CAISAGVGLAKNIQYF
-	many	TRBJ1-1	TRBV7-8	TGTGCCAGCAGCCCTCGTTTCATTCTTGAAGCTTTCTTT	CASSPRFILEAFF
-	few	TRBJ1-6	TRBV7-2	TGTGCCAGCAGCTTAAATCTGGGGGCTAAGAATTCACCCCTCCACTTT	CASSLNLGAKNSPLHF
-	-	TRBJ2-2	TRBV11-2	TGTGCCAGCAGCTTAGGGAGACACACCGGGGAGCTGTTTTTT	CASSLGRHTGELFF
-	-	TRBJ1-2	TRBV10-3	TGTGCCATCAGTGAGGGAAGGGAGCAATATGGCTACACCTTC	CAISEGREQYGYTF
TRBD1	once	TRBJ1-4	TRBV6-1	TGTGCCAGCAGTGAGCCGGGACAGCCTAATGAAAAACTGTTTTTT	CASSEPGQPNEKLFF
TRBD1	-	TRBJ1-2	TRBV7-2	TGTGCCAGCAGCTTCGACAGGGAAAACTATGGCTACACCTTC	CASSFDRENYGYTF
TRBD2	-	TRBJ2-5	TRBV5-6	TGTGCCAGCAGCTTGGGGGTACTAGCGGAGACCCAGTACTTC	CASSLGVLAETQYF
-	-	TRBJ1-1	TRBV27	TGTGCCAGCAGTTCGGCGGGACGGAACACTGAAGCTTTCTTT	CASSSAGRNTEAFF
TRBD2	-	TRBJ2-1	TRBV5-1	TGCGCCAGCAGCTCCCATCAGGGAGGGAGGGAGCAGTTCTTC	CASSSHQGGREQFF
TRBD2	-	TRBJ2-3	TRBV4-1	TGCGCCAGCAGCCTCACCGGGACTAGCGGGAGTACGCAGTATTTT	CASSLTGTSGSTQYF
-	few	TRBJ2-3	TRBV4-2	TGTGCCAGCAGCCGGGGTGGAGACGGCACAGATACGCAGTATTTT	CASSRGGDGTDTQYF
-	-	TRBJ1-5	TRBV30	TGTGCCTGGAGTGAAGGGTCGGACAATCAGCCCCAGCATTTT	CAWSEGSDNQPQHF
-	-	TRBJ1-1	TRBV7-3	TGTGCCAGCAGCTTATCAGGGAACACTGAAGCTTTCTTT	CASSLSGNTEAFF
TRBD2	-	TRBJ2-2	TRBV4-1	TGCGCCAGCAGCCCCGGGACTAGCGGGAGCGTACGAGGCGGGGAGCTGTTTTTT	CASSPGTSGSVRGGELFF
-	-	TRBJ2-5	TRBV9	TGTGCCAGCAGCGTAGGGACCGACTTAGAGACCCAGTACTTC	CASSVGTDLETQYF
-	-	TRBJ2-7	TRBV7-7	TGTGCCAGCAGCTTAACATTTTCCGGGGCGGAGCAGTACTTC	CASSLTFSGAEQYF
-	few	TRBJ1-6	TRBV18	TGTGCCAGCTCACCAGGAGGGGACGATAATTCACCCCTCCACTTT	CASSPGGDDNSPLHF
-	-	TRBJ2-7	TRBV28	TGTGCCAGCAGTCACCGGGGCGGAGCTTACTACGAGCAGTACTTC	CASSHRGGAYYEQYF